This paragraph covers one TCR beta chain sequence. This record belongs to a study of T cell responses to AZD1222 COVID-19 vaccine. Some clones are missing from TCRdb's copy, which holds only in-frame ones; the method was immunoSEQ multiplex PCR. The table has 130,000 to 150,000 clones, approximately 88% seen once. The V and J ends lost 1 base and 4 bases respectively, with 11 bases between them. This CDR3 is 15 amino acids long. Germline CDR1 reads SEHNR; CDR2 reads FQNEAQ (reference sequence). The clonotype was recovered from an adult in good health. The chain uses TRBV7-9 and TRBJ1-5, with D maybe TRBD1 (6 bases). The sequences come from peripheral blood, collected on day 0 of AZD1222 vaccination. CDR3 loop: CASSLVGQSNQPQHF. CDR3 bases: TGTGCCAGCAGCTTAGTAGGACAGAGTAATCAGCCCCAGCATTTT.